The text below deals with one T cell receptor (beta chain). Its antigen remains unidentified. The primer mix had 60 Vbeta and 13 Jbeta primers. Assay used: immunoSEQ multiplex PCR; TCRdb lists only in-frame clones, some missing. The table records about 130,000 clones, 82% of them present only once. This specimen belongs to a study of cytomegalovirus exposure and HLA in healthy donors. General study findings and limits: Judged likely to be a sequencing artifact was a cluster of highly shared sequence variants.

Trimming at V came to 11 bases and at J to 7 bases, leaving 16 bases not matched to a gene. The CDR3 contains 16 residues. The germline V gene has CDR1 ENHRY and CDR2 SYGVKD. V gene TRBV10-3 combines with J gene TRBJ2-7; 14 bases are shared with TRBD2. The sample consisted of PBMCs. The clonotype was recovered from a woman in her forties or fifties in good health and CMV-seropositive. CDR3 loop: CAARPGLAGVVEEQYF. The CDR3 nucleotides are TGTGCCGCGCGCCCGGGACTAGCGGGAGTTGTAGAAGAGCAGTACTTC.